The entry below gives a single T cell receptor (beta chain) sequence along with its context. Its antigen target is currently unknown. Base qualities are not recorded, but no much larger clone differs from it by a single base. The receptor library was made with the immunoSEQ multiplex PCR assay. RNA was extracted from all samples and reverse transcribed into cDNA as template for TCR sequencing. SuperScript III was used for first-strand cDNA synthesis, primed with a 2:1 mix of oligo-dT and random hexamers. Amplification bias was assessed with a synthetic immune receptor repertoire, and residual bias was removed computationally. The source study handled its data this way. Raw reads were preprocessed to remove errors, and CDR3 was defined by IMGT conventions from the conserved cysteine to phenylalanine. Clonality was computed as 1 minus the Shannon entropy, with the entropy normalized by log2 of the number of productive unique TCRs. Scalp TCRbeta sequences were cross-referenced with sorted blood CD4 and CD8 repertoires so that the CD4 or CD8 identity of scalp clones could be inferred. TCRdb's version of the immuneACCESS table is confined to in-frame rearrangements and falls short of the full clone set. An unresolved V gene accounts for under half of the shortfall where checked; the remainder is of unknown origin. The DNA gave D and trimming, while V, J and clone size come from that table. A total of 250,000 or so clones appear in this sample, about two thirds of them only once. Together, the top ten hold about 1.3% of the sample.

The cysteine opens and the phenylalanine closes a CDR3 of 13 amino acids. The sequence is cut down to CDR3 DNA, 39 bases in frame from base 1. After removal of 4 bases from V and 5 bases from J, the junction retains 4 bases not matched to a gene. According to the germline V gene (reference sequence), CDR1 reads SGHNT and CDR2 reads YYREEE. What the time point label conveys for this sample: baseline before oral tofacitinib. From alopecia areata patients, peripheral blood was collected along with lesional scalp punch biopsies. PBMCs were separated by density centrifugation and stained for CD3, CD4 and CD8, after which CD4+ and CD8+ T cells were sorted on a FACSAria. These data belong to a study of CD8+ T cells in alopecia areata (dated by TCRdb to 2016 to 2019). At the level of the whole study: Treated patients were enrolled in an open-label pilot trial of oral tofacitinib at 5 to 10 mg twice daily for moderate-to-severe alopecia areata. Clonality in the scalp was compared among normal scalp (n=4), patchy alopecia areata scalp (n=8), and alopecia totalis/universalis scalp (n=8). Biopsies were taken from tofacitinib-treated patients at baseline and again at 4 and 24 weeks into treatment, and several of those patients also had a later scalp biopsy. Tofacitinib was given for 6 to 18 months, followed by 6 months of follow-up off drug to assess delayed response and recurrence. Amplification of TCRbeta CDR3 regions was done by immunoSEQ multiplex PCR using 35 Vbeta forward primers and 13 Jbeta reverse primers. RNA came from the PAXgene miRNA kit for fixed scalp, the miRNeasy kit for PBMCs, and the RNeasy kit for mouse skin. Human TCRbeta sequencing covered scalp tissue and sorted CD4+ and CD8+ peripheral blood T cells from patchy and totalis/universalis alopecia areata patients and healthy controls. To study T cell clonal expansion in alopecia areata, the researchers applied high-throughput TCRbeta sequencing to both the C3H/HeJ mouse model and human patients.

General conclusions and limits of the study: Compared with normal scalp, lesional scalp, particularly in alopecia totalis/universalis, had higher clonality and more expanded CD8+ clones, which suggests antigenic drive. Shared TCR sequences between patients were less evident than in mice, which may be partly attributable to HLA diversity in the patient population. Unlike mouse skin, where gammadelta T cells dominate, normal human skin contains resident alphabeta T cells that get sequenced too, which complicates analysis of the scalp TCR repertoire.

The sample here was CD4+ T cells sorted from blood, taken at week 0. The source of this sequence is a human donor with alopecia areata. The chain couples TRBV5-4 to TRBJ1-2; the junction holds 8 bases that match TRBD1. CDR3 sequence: CASSQDRAYGYTF. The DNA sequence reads TGTGCCAGCAGCCAGGACAGGGCTTATGGCTACACCTTC.